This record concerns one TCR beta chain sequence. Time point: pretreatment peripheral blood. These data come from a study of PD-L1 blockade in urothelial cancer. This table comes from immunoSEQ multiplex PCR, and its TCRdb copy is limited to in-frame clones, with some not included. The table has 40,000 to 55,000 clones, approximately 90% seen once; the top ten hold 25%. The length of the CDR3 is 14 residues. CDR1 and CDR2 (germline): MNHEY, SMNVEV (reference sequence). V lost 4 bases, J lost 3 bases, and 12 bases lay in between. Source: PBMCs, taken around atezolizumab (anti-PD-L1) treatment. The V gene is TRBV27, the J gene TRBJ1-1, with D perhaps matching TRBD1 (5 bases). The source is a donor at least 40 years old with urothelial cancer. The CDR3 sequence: CASSWYGRDTEAFF. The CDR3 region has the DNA TGTGCCAGCAGTTGGTATGGCAGGGACACTGAAGCTTTCTTT.